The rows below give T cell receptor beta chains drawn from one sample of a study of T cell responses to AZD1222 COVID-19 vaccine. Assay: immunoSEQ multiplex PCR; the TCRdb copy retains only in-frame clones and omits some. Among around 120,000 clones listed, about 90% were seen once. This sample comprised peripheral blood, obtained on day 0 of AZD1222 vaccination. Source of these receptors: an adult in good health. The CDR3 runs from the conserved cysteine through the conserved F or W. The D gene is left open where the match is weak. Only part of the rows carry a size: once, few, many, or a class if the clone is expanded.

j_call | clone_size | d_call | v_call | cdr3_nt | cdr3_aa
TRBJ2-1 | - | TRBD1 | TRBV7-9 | TGTGCCAGCAGCTTCACAGGGGATGATGAGCAGTTCTTC | CASSFTGDDEQFF
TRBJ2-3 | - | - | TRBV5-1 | TGCGCCAGCAGCGGGCGTGGGGGTGGGGATACGCAGTATTTT | CASSGRGGGDTQYF
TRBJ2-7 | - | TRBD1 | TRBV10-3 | TGTGCCATCAGGAGGACAGGGCTCTCCTACGAGCAGTACTTC | CAIRRTGLSYEQYF
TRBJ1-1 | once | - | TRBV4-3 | TGCGCCAGCAGCCAAGAGAGCCGCTTGAGCGCTGAAGCTTTCTTT | CASSQESRLSAEAFF
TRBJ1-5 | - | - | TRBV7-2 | TGTGCCAGCAGAGCAGGACCACATCAGCCCCAGCATTTT | CASRAGPHQPQHF
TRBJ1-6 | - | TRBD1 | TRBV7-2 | TGTGCCAGCAGCTCCCCGACAGGGGGCGCAGGAACCCCCCTCCACTTT | CASSSPTGGAGTPLHF
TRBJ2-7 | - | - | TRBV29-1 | TGCAGCGCCCAAGGCATTTCCTACGAGCAGTACTTC | CSAQGISYEQYF
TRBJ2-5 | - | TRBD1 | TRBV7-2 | TGTGCCAGTCTTAAGGACAGGGCGGAGACCCAGTACTTC | CASLKDRAETQYF
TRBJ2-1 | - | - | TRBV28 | TGTGCCAGCAGTCCCGATAGCGGCGACATGGGGAATGAGCAGTTCTTC | CASSPDSGDMGNEQFF
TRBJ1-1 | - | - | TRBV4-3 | TGCGCCAGCAGCCAAGTTCCGGACTTTCCGGAAGCTTTCTTT | CASSQVPDFPEAFF
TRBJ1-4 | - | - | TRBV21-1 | TGTGCCAGCAGCGCGCAACAGGGGGCGTTGAATGAAAAACTGTTTTTT | CASSAQQGALNEKLFF
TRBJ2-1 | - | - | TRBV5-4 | TGTGCCAGCAGCCGCCGAGGACCTGAGCAGTTCTTC | CASSRRGPEQFF
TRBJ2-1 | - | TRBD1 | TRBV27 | TGTGCCAGCAGCAAGACAGGGGGCGGTGAGCAGTTCTTC | CASSKTGGGEQFF
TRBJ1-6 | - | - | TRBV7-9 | TGTGCCAGCAGCTTAGGCCCGATGGGGCCCCTCCACTTT | CASSLGPMGPLHF
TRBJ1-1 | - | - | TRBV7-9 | TGTGCCAGCCAACCGGGAACTGAAGCTTTCTTT | CASQPGTEAFF
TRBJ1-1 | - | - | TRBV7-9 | TGTGCCAGCAGTAGAGGGAACACTGAAGCTTTCTTT | CASSRGNTEAFF
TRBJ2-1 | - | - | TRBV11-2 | TGTGCCAGCAGCTCGCCCGGGAGTGAGCAGTTCTTC | CASSSPGSEQFF
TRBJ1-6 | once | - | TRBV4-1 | TGCGCCAGCAGCCAACCTTTGCAGGGGCTGAATTCACCCCTCCACTTT | CASSQPLQGLNSPLHF
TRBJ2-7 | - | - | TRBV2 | TGTGCCAGCAAGGGCGGACTATCCTCCTACGAGCAGTACTTC | CASKGGLSSYEQYF
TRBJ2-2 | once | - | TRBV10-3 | TGTGCCATCAGTGAGTCTGGGGAGCTGTTTTTT | CAISESGELFF
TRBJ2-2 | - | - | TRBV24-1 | TGTGCCACCAGTAGTACACAGATGAACACCGGGGAGCTGTTTTTT | CATSSTQMNTGELFF
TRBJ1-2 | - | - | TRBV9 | TGTGCCAGCAGCGTAGAATTCACCGCCTATGGCTACACCTTC | CASSVEFTAYGYTF
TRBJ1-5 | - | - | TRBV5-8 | TGTGCCAGCTTACTCCGGGCTCAGCCCCAGCATTTT | CASLLRAQPQHF
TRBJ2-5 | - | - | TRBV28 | TGTGCCAGCAGTTTCGGTAGTTTCCAAGAGACCCAGTACTTC | CASSFGSFQETQYF
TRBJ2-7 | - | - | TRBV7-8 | TGTGCCAGCAGCCTCTCCAACTCCTACGAGCAGTACTTC | CASSLSNSYEQYF
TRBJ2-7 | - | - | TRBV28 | TGTGCCAGCAGTTTGGCGGACACAACCTACGAGCAGTACTTC | CASSLADTTYEQYF
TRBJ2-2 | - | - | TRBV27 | TGTGCCAGCAGTGCGGAGGCAGGTAGTGTTACCGGGGAGCTGTTTTTT | CASSAEAGSVTGELFF
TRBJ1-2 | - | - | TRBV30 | TGTGCCTGGAGTCCCATGGGACCGGGTGACGGCTACACCTTC | CAWSPMGPGDGYTF
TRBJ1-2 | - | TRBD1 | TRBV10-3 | TGTGCCATCAGTGAGCTGACAGGGGGTTACTATGGCTACACCTTC | CAISELTGGYYGYTF
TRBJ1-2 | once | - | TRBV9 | TGTGCCAGCAGCGTAGCTCCGGGCCTCAACTATGGCTACACCTTC | CASSVAPGLNYGYTF
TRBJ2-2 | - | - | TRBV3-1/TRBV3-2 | TGTGCCAGCAGCCAAGTTACGTTCTTGGCCGGGGAGCTGTTTTTT | CASSQVTFLAGELFF
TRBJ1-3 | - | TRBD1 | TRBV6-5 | TGTGCCAGCAGAATAGACAGGGGTTTACGAAACACCATATATTTT | CASRIDRGLRNTIYF
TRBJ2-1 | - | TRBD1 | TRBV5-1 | TGCGCCAGCTCGGGACAGGGGGCTAATTACAATGAGCAGTTCTTC | CASSGQGANYNEQFF
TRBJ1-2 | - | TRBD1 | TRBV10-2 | TGCGCCAGCAGAGGACAGGCATACGCTAACTATGGCTACACCTTC | CASRGQAYANYGYTF
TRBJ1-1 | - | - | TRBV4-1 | TGCGCCAGCGGGTCTTCGGGACGGAGCATGAACACTGAAGCTTTCTTT | CASGSSGRSMNTEAFF
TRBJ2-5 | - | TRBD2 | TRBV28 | TGTGCCAGCAGTTTGATCATAGCGGGAGGAGGAGAGACCCAGTACTTC | CASSLIIAGGGETQYF
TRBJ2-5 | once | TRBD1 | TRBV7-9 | TGTGCCAGCAGCCTGGGATTAGGGGGCGGCTTTAAGGAAGAGACCCAGTACTTC | CASSLGLGGGFKEETQYF
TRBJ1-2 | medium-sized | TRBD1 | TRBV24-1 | TGTGCCACCAGTGATAGAGGACAGGCGGGCCCCCATGGCTACACCTTC | CATSDRGQAGPHGYTF
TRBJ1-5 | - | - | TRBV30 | TGTGCCTGGAGGGGCCTGGGGGCCAGCAATCAGCCCCAGCATTTT | CAWRGLGASNQPQHF
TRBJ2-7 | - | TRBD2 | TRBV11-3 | TGTGCCAGCAGCTTCGGGGCGGGAGACTCCTACGAGCAGTACTTC | CASSFGAGDSYEQYF
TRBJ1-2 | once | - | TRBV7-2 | TGTGCCAGCAGCTTCGACAGTCGTAACTATGGCTACACCTTC | CASSFDSRNYGYTF
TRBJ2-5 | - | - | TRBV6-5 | TGTGCCAGCAGCGACCTCGGGACACCCAAAGAGACCCAGTACTTC | CASSDLGTPKETQYF